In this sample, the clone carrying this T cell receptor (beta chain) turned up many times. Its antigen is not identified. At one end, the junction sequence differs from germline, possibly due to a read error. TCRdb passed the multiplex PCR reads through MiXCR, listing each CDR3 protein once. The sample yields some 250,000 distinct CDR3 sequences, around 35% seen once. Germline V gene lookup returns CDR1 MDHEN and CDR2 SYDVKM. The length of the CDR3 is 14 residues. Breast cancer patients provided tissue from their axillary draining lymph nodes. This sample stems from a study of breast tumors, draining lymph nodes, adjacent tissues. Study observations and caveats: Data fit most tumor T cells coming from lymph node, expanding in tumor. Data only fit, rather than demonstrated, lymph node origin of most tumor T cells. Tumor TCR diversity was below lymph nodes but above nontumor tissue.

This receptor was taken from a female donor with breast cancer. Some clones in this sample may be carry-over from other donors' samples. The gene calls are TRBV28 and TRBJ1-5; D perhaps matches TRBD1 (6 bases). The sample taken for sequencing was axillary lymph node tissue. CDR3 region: CASSWTAYNEPQHF. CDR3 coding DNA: TGTGCCAGCAGTTGGACAGCTTACAATGAGCCCCAGCATTTT.